These T cell receptor beta chains were read from a single sample in a study of blood T cells in healthy people across ages. TCRdb passed the 5' RACE reads through MiXCR, listing each CDR3 protein once. The data show 700,000 or so distinct CDR3 sequences, with approximately 40% seen just once and about 32% held by the top ten. Sequenced sample: blood. These receptors all stem from an older man in good health. Each CDR3 is given without its conserved first and last residue.

>-|TRBV20-1
SAPKSQGGNIQY
>TRBJ2-2|TRBV11-2
ASRRREANTGELF
>TRBJ1-2|TRBV29-1
SVDMGTDGDGYT
>TRBJ2-4|TRBV30
AWSVLDRGIQY
>TRBJ1-2|TRBV18
ASSADRGRGGYT
>TRBJ2-7|TRBV28
ASNNRGRNPRGQY
>TRBJ1-1|TRBV11-2
ASSPSYILGHNTEAF
>TRBJ2-7|TRBV2
ASGGDSYEQY
>TRBJ2-1|TRBV20-1
SAPRGSGGNTYNEQF
>TRBJ2-3|TRBV29-1
SVEVGATDTQY
>TRBJ2-7|TRBV3-1
ASSQDYEQY
>TRBJ2-7|TRBV6-5
ASSYALAGPGEQY
>TRBJ1-6|TRBV4-1
ASSQGLDRGWGNSPLH
>-|TRBV7-2
ASSSALAGLDYEQY
>TRBJ2-7|TRBV24-1
ATNSGQGSDEQY
>-|TRBV19
ASSAGGETQY
>TRBJ2-5|TRBV7-9
ASSTMETQY
>TRBJ2-5|TRBV20-1
SAVSGSSNVY
>TRBJ2-3|TRBV20-1
SAINVGQRTDTQY
>TRBJ2-5|TRBV4-2
ASSPGNSQGQETQY
>TRBJ2-5|TRBV24-1
ATSDLGRGETQY
>TRBJ2-5|TRBV4-1
ASSQVTGGTQETQY
>TRBJ2-3|TRBV7-2
TSSWSRAGGTDTQY
>-|TRBV11-2
ASSLAGGWETQY
>TRBJ2-7|TRBV4-2
ASSQELVPPEQY
>TRBJ2-7|TRBV6-5
ASSYPRGQGAYEQY
>TRBJ2-7|TRBV6-5
ASTYEAGPYEQY
>TRBJ2-3|TRBV10-3
AISVGGASSTDTQY
>TRBJ2-7|TRBV20-1
SASSLAPGEQY
>TRBJ1-1|TRBV10-3
AIRRDMGAPEAF
>TRBJ2-3|TRBV4-2
ASSQVTGGRSTDTQY
>TRBJ2-7|TRBV25-1
ASSETEKEHLYEQY
>TRBJ2-3|TRBV2
ASCRDRSVTSTDTQY
>TRBJ2-1|TRBV7-9
ASSPGIYEQF
>TRBJ2-1|TRBV12-3/TRBV12-4
ASSLRTSGTAYNEQF
>TRBJ2-5|TRBV7-2
ASSPGGRVETQY
>TRBJ2-7|TRBV7-2
AGSLGTGAPYEQY
>TRBJ2-7|TRBV20-1
SAPENSYEQY
>TRBJ1-5|TRBV5-8
ASTLYGTNQPQH
>TRBJ2-6|TRBV20-1
SARRDRAGANVLT
>TRBJ2-5|TRBV6-6
ASSYQREGQETQY
>TRBJ2-2|TRBV5-1
ASSPSRDRGSGELF